This TCR beta chain was captured by sequencing in a study of metastatic and nonmetastatic thyroid tumors. Study context: Comparative analysis of repertoires was undertaken across blood and tumor or nodule tissue obtained from malignant and benign thyroid patients.

TCRdb re-called clones from the PCR reads using MiXCR. The table lists some 29,000 clones, roughly 4% of them singletons, with about 3.3% in the top ten. V lost 8 bases and J 5 bases, leaving 21 bases between the germline ends. The CDR3 sequence is 15 residues long. All patients were untreated before thyroid surgery. Study-wide results and caveats: In both blood and tumor samples, TCR beta diversity was reported significantly higher for malignant than benign nodules.

This clone was counted between two and nine times. Its antigen is currently unknown. The receptor was isolated from a male donor with papillary thyroid cancer or a benign thyroid nodule (not recorded which). Some clones in this sample may be carry-over from other donors' samples. Material for sequencing was blood. The rearrangement links TRBV12-3 or TRBV12-4 to TRBJ1-1; the D gene is possibly TRBD1 (5 bases). CDR3 coding DNA: TGTGCCAGCCGAAAGGGGAGCCCCCGTAATACTGAAGCTTTCTTT. It specifies CASRKGSPRNTEAFF.